Detailed here is one TCR beta chain. This entry belongs to a study of OX40 agonist ivuxolimab in advanced cancers. Study summary: It was ivuxolimab, an agonistic anti-OX40 (CD134) antibody, that patients were treated with. Dose-escalation patients were diagnosed with hepatocellular carcinoma, melanoma, renal cell cancer or head and neck cancer.

Sampling times: baseline, cycle 4 day 1, cycle 7 day 1. CDR1 and CDR2 (germline): SGHTA, FQGNSA. CDR3 length: 14 residues. Trimming shortened V by 2 bases and J by 7 bases, and 12 bases separated the two germline ends. The repertoire was sequenced with immunoSEQ multiplex PCR; TCRdb's copy has only in-frame clones and lacks some. The repertoire holds about 78,000 clones, with roughly nine tenths as singletons. The sample in question was CD4+ or CD8+ T cells sorted from blood, obtained in a trial of the OX40 agonist ivuxolimab. The receptor was derived from an adult with an advanced solid tumor such as melanoma, head and neck, liver or kidney cancer. The V call is TRBV7-2, the J call TRBJ1-5; no reliable D call. The DNA for the CDR3 is TGTGCCAGCAGCTTATACGGAAACGGCCAGCCCCAGCATTTT. Amino acid sequence: CASSLYGNGQPQHF.